This T cell receptor beta chain comes out of a study of human T cells and chemical hapten exposure. Study details: The study traced per-sample TCR yield variation mainly to small differences in pooled library volumes. General study points: Because they had alopecia, donors may respond immunologically unlike healthy people.

The CDR3 has 14 residues. The V end lost 3 bases, the J end lost 7 bases, and 13 bases lay between the germline ends. CDR1 DFQATT and CDR2 SNEGSKA come from the germline V gene (reference sequence). A word on this clonotype: Its antigen is unidentified.

TCRdb recomputed calls from the RACE reads with MiXCR, one row per CDR3 protein. Among some 88,000 distinct CDR3 sequences listed, about 11% were seen once. Time point given: patch test 2, 6 weeks after DPC sensitization. The treatment here: therapeutic diphenylcyclopropenone sensitization with weekly scalp DPC. Blood draws came before every patch-test application. The clonotype originates from a middle-aged man with alopecia areata. Some clones in this sample may be carry-over from other donors' samples. The chain carries TRBV20-1 and TRBJ1-6; D may be TRBD1 (6 bases). The sample was whole blood, taken in connection with sensitization to the hapten diphenylcyclopropenone (DPC). CDR3 region: CSASTGRPNSPLHF. The CDR3 DNA reads as TGCAGTGCTAGTACAGGGAGGCCCAATTCACCCCTCCACTTT.